The sequence of this TCR beta chain was determined in a study of siplizumab effects on memory and regulatory T cells (dated by TCRdb to about 2019). With regard to the full study: The study looked at the effect of siplizumab, an anti-CD2 antibody, on alloreactive T-cell subsets in allogeneic mixed lymphocyte reactions made from human PBMCs.

Here is what the overall study found, with its caveats: Whether proliferating Tregs from siplizumab cultures were suppressive was not functionally confirmed. For roughly 80-95% of proliferating CD4+ or CD8+ clones, no naive or memory phenotype could be assigned. Unstimulated naive T cells appeared to be more diverse than memory T cells, and naive cells seemed to make a substantial contribution to the alloresponse. Siplizumab significantly reduced the cumulative frequency of alloreactive sequences traceable to unstimulated CD4+ memory T cells. Among mappable alloreactive CD4+ clones, an average Treg-derived fraction of 68.8% was observed with siplizumab, compared with around 28% in control reactions. Sequences below about 10^-5 frequency were poorly captured, so only a minor fraction of alloreactive clones could be mapped to unstimulated subsets.

Via the germline V gene, CDR1 is SQVTM and CDR2 ANQGSEA. Between the V and J ends, shortened by 1 base and 7 bases respectively, the junction contains 23 bases. Including the terminal cysteine and phenylalanine, the CDR3 comprises 16 residues. Just the 48-base CDR3 DNA is kept, in frame starting at base 1. Note on this clone: Its binding antigen is unknown. The input lacks base qualities; no much larger clone sits a single base away.

Libraries were made using the immunoSEQ multiplex PCR assay. The deep sequencing platform assayed around 10^5 TCR templates per sample. Genomic DNA extracted from sorted T cells was used for TCRbeta CDR3 sequencing. In the original analysis: The R programming language was used for clonal analysis of the TCRbeta CDR3 data. Comparing unstimulated samples against CFSE-low samples taken after the reaction was how alloreactive CD4+ and CD8+ clones were defined. Regulatory or non-regulatory origin was assigned to alloreactive CD4+ clones by matching of sequences to sorted unstimulated Treg and non-Treg repertoires. Held by TCRdb, this immuneACCESS table contains in-frame sequences only and omits some clones. Under half of the omission traces to an unresolved V gene where checked; the cause of the rest is unknown. The DNA gave D and trimming, while V, J and clone size come from that table. This sample has some 100,000 clones in its table, and around 92% of those were observed once. The ten largest clones represent around 0.75% of the sample.

Sorted unstimulated T cells and proliferating T cells recovered from mixed lymphocyte reactions were subjected to TCRbeta CDR3 sequencing. Fresh whole blood from around 11 HLA-typed healthy donors was used to isolate PBMCs. Unstimulated CD4+ regulatory T cells were FACS-sorted to map the origin of alloreactive clones. The receptor's source is a human donor in good health. The rearranged segments are TRBV29-1 and TRBJ2-7; TRBD2 might be the D gene, on 5 matching bases. Material for sequencing was Tregs sorted from blood. CDR3 loop: CSVEVGRAFATGEQYF. The nucleotides are TGCAGCGTTGAAGTCGGCCGGGCCTTCGCTACGGGAGAGCAGTACTTC.